These 25 T cell receptor beta chains were sequenced from one sample in a study of tumor-infiltrating lymphocytes in primary liver carcinoma. A primer in the constant region served to generate TCR beta cDNA from around 500 ng of total RNA. Three rounds of nested multiplex PCR with slightly modified ARM-PCR produced TCR beta libraries. Both of the initial two PCR rounds ran for approximately 11 cycles and employed TRBV1-TRBV30 forward primers alongside a C-beta reverse primer. MiXCR, applied by TCRdb to the multiplex PCR reads, yields one record per CDR3 protein. The data show approximately 330,000 distinct CDR3 sequences, approximately 64% seen once. In addition to blood RNA drawn from unsorted whole blood, germline DNA was extracted. The sample taken for sequencing was peripheral blood. Every receptor here comes from a man aged 40-55 years with primary liver carcinoma and hepatitis B virus infection.

The chain recombines TRBV5-6 with TRBJ1-1, with 10 bases identical to TRBD1. The CDR3 contains 17 residues. V lost 0 bases to trimming and J lost 4 bases; unmatched junction nucleotides: 9. Germline V gene lookup returns CDR1 SGHDT and CDR2 YYEEEE. This CDR3 reads CASSLVGQGVFGTEAFF. For the CDR3, the DNA is TGTGCCAGCAGCTTGGTAGGACAGGGGGTCTTTGGCACTGAAGCTTTCTTT.

This chain links TRBV21-1 with TRBJ2-7; the table's D gene call, TRBD1, was not cross checked with the DNA. TRBV21-1 is a recognized pseudogene. The CDR3 is made up of 17 amino acids. The CDR3 sequence is CASATPIVRDRSYEQYF. CDR3 nucleotides: TGTGCCAGCGCCACACCCATCGTCCGGGACAGGTCCTACGAGCAGTACTTC.

The rearrangement joins TRBV2 to TRBJ1-5, with D unclear. Trimming pared 5 bases from V and 7 bases from J, leaving 15 bases between. Germline assignment: CDR1 SNHLY and CDR2 FYNNEI. The CDR3 covers 14 residues. The DNA of the CDR3 is TGTGCCAGCAGTCATGACGGCCCGGAGCAGCCCCAGCATTTT. Its protein is CASSHDGPEQPQHF.

The chain uses TRBV9 and TRBJ2-1; D is ambiguous. Germline V gene lookup returns CDR1 SGDLS and CDR2 YYNGEE. CDR3 length: 12 amino acids. Trimming removed 0 bases at V and 10 bases at J, with 8 bases between. CDR3 sequence: CASSVVDREQFF. In DNA, the CDR3 is TGTGCCAGCAGCGTAGTAGATCGGGAGCAGTTCTTC.

The V gene is TRBV19, the J gene TRBJ2-4; a weak D match, TRBD2 (5 bases). Germline assignment: CDR1 LNHDA and CDR2 SQIVND (reference sequence). Trimming cost V 5 bases and J 0 bases, with 14 bases left between them. The CDR3 consists of 16 residues. CDR3 sequence: CASSPASRIAKNIQYF. Here the CDR3 DNA reads TGTGCCAGTAGTCCCGCTAGCAGAATAGCCAAAAACATTCAGTACTTC.

Comment on this clonotype: The junction departs from the called germline gene at one end, perhaps through a read error. This chain connects TRBV14 to TRBJ2-7, with a possible D match to TRBD2 (5 bases). This CDR3 is 14 amino acids long. CDR1 is SGHDN, CDR2 FVKESK, per germline. CDR3: CVSSQTGYTYEHYF. The CDR3 region has the DNA TGTGTCAGCAGCCAAACGGGATATACCTACGAGCACTACTTC.

Remarks on this clonotype: One end of the junction is discordant with germline, which a read error may explain. The CDR3, as DNA: TGCAGCTCAAGCTCCTACAATGAGCAGCTCTTC. Its translation: CSSSSYNEQLF. The chain employs TRBV29-1 and TRBJ2-1; no firm D call. Germline CDR1 reads SQVTM; CDR2 reads ANQGSEA. This CDR3 region has 11 residues.

This clonotype appeared a few times. The genes are TRBV6-5 and TRBJ1-2, with no clear D. Germline CDR1 and CDR2: MNHEY and SVGAGI. The CDR3 loop spans 15 amino acids. V was clipped by 5 bases and J by 0 bases, with 13 bases between them. The CDR3 reads CASSPLGLANYGYTF. The CDR3 region has the DNA TGTGCCAGCAGTCCCCTCGGGTTAGCTAACTATGGCTACACCTTC.

The rearrangement uses TRBV4-1 and TRBJ2-1; no firm D call. The CDR3 contains 17 residues. Trimming took 3 bases from V and 7 from J, leaving 22 bases between them. Germline CDR1 and CDR2: MGHRA and YSYEKL. The CDR3 protein is CASSQYPRPRGYNEQFF. The CDR3 nucleotides are TGCGCCAGCAGCCAGTATCCGAGGCCCCGAGGATATAATGAGCAGTTCTTC.

The rearrangement uses TRBV29-1 and TRBJ2-5, with 8 bases lining up with TRBD1. Germline V CDR1 and CDR2: SQVTM, ANQGSEA. This CDR3 is built from 12 residues. CDR3 in DNA: TGCAGTGTTCAGGGGGCGGAGGAGTCCCAGTACTTC. It is translated as CSVQGAEESQYF.

The rearrangement links TRBV6-6 to TRBJ2-7; D is perhaps TRBD2 (6 bases). CDR1 and CDR2 (germline): MNHNY, SVGAGI (reference sequence). The CDR3 consists of 14 residues. The V end was cut by 6 bases, the J end by 10 bases, with 22 bases between. CDR3 residues: CASSFTGPPGDQYF. Written as DNA, the CDR3 is TGTGCCAGCAGCTTTACGGGACCACCGGGGGATCAGTACTTC.

To note about this clonotype: Relative to the germline gene, one junction end is altered; a read error may explain this. The chain links TRBV11-2 to TRBJ2-5; D remains unclear. Germline V CDR1 and CDR2: SGHAT, FQNNGV. The CDR3 runs to 13 residues. CDR3 sequence reads: CSSSLLIQETQYF. Written as DNA, the CDR3 is TGTTCCAGCAGCTTACTCATACAAGAGACCCAGTACTTC.

Note on this clonotype: Relative to the germline gene, one junction end is altered; a read error may explain this. The chain uses TRBV11-2 and TRBJ2-7; D may correspond to TRBD1 or TRBD2 (6 bases each). The CDR3 consists of 21 residues. Germline V gene data show CDR1 as SGHAT and CDR2 as FQNNGV. In nucleotides, the CDR3 is TGTGCCAGCATCTTAAATAGGCGATTAGGGGGACTGGCGGATAGCTCCTACGAGCAGTACTTC. Its protein is CASILNRRLGGLADSSYEQYF.

In the case of this clonotype: At one of its ends the junction is not consistent with the germline gene, which may arise from a read error. The genes are TRBV6-1 and TRBJ2-1, with 13 nucleotides matching TRBD2. From germline, CDR1 is MNHNS and CDR2 SASEGT. The CDR3 length is 18 residues. CDR3 sequence: CASSEAAQLAGGRGEHFF. The CDR3 DNA sequence: TGTGCCAGCAGTGAAGCGGCACAACTAGCGGGAGGGCGGGGTGAGCATTTCTTC.

The V gene is TRBV20-1, the J gene TRBJ2-3, with D maybe TRBD1 (5 bases). V lost 5 bases to trimming and J lost 4 bases, with 10 bases between them. CDR1 and CDR2 (germline): DFQATT, SNEGSKA (reference sequence). This CDR3 spans 12 amino acids. CDR3 in DNA: TGCAGTGCTTATAGACAGTCAGATACGCAGTATTTT. It specifies CSAYRQSDTQYF.

As regards this clonotype: A clone one base away is much larger, so this may be a read error. The gene calls are TRBV12-3 or TRBV12-4 and TRBJ2-1, with TRBD1 identical over 9 bases. The CDR3 extends over 18 amino acids. CDR3 DNA: TGTGCCAGCAGTTCCCATCTAGAGGACAGGGGCCCCTACAATGAGCAGCTCTTC. Protein: CASSSHLEDRGPYNEQLF.

This clonotype has just one count. A read error may explain this, as a much larger clone is one base away. The chain joins TRBV4-2 to TRBJ2-7, with D uncertain. The CDR3 has 19 residues. Germline CDR1 is LGHNA and CDR2 is YNFKEQ. V was shortened by 0 bases and J by 0 bases, with 21 bases between the two germline ends. CDR3 region: CASSQDGSVGCRSSYEQYF. The CDR3, as DNA: TGTGCCAGCAGCCAAGATGGGTCGGTTGGCTGTAGGAGCTCCTACGAGCAGTACTTC.

V gene TRBV30 combines with J gene TRBJ1-6, with D perhaps TRBD1 (5 bases). CDR3 size: 15 residues. V shed 4 bases and J shed 7 bases, with 17 bases lying between them. Germline V gives CDR1 GTSNPN, CDR2 SVGIG (reference sequence). The CDR3 here is CAWIPPRRGNSPLHF. In DNA form, the CDR3 reads TGTGCCTGGATTCCACCCCGCCGGGGGAATTCACCCCTCCACTTT.

The chain uses TRBV13 and TRBJ2-7; 7 bases fit TRBD2. The junction had 6 bases not matched to a gene; V was cut back by 5 bases and J by 2 bases. Germline V gene lookup returns CDR1 PRHDT and CDR2 FYEKMQ (reference sequence). This CDR3 is 14 amino acids long. CDR3 in amino acids: CASSPGGEAYEQYF. The CDR3 region has the DNA TGTGCCAGCAGCCCGGGAGGCGAGGCCTACGAGCAGTACTTC.

This clonotype was observed many times. The chain is built from TRBV6-1 and TRBJ2-5; 13 positions match TRBD2. CDR3 length: 14 amino acids. V shed 8 bases, J shed 2 bases, and the junction held 2 bases outside the gene matches. Germline CDR1 MNHNS, CDR2 SASEGT. The CDR3 loop reads CASGGLAGQETQYF. The CDR3 nucleotides are TGTGCCAGCGGGGGACTAGCGGGACAAGAGACCCAGTACTTC.

The chain's CDR3 is CASSSRVPTEAFF. The CDR3 region has the DNA TGTGCCAGCAGTTCCAGGGTGCCCACTGAAGCTTTCTTT. This chain joins TRBV12-3 or TRBV12-4 and TRBJ1-1, with D possibly matching TRBD1 (5 bases). Trimming removed 4 bases at V and 4 bases at J, with 10 bases between. The CDR3 covers 13 residues.

Comment on this clonotype: At one of its ends the junction is not consistent with the germline gene, which may arise from a read error. The V and J genes are TRBV11-3 and TRBJ2-1; D ambiguous. In germline, CDR1 is SGHNT, CDR2 YENEEA. This CDR3 has 13 amino acids. This chain's CDR3 is CASSLGAYFEQFF. The CDR3, as DNA: TGTGCCAGCAGCTTAGGTGCTTACTTTGAGCAATTCTTC.

On this clonotype itself: This may be a read error: a much more frequent sequence differs by one nucleotide. V and J are TRBV4-2 and TRBJ2-7, with a possible D match to TRBD2 (5 bases). CDR3 length: 14 amino acids. Germline assignment: CDR1 LGHNA and CDR2 YNFKEQ. CDR3 protein: CTSSQVPGTYEQYF. In DNA form, the CDR3 reads TGTACCAGCAGCCAAGTTCCGGGAACCTACGAGCAGTACTTC.

This clonotype was counted once. V gene TRBV6-5 combines with J gene TRBJ1-4; no clear D. In germline, CDR1 is MNHEY, CDR2 SVGAGI. Trimming shortened V by 2 bases and J by 1 base, and 8 bases separated the two germline ends. The CDR3 loop spans 15 amino acids. The CDR3 coding sequence is TGTGCCAGCAGTTACGAGAGTGGAACTAATGAAAAACTGTTTTTT. Its translation: CASSYESGTNEKLFF.

The chain recombines TRBV11-1 with TRBJ2-1, with 8 bases matching TRBD1. With 4 bases clipped from V and 12 bases from J, the junction kept 14 bases outside the gene matches. Germline-derived CDR1 and CDR2 are SGHAT and FQDESV (reference sequence). The CDR3 contains 15 residues. As DNA, the CDR3 is TGTGCCAGCAGCTCAGCAGGGGGCCGACCGGATGGGCAGTTCTTC. Protein product: CASSSAGGRPDGQFF.